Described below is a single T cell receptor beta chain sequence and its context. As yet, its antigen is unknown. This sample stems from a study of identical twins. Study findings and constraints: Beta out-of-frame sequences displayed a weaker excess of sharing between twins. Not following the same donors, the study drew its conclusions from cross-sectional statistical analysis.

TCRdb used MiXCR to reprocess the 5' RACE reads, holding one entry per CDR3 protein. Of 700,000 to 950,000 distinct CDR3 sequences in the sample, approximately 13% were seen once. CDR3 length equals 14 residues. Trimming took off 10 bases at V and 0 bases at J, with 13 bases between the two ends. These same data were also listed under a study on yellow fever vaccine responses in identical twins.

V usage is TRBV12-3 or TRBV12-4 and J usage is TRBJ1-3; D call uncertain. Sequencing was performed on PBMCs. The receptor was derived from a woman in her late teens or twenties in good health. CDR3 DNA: TGTGCCAACACGAAGTGGGTCTCTGGAAACACCATATATTTT. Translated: CANTKWVSGNTIYF.